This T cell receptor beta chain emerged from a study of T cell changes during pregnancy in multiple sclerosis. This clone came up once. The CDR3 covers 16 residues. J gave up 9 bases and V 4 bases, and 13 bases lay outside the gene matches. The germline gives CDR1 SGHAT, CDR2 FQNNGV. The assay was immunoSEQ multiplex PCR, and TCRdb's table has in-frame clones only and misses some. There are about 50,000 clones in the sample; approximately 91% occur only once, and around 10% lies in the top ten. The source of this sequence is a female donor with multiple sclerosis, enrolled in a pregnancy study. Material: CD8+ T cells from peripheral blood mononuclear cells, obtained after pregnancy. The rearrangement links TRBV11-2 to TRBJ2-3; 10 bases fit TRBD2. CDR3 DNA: TGTGCCAGCAGCTCACTAGCGGGGCCACCCCAGGGGACGCAGTATTTT. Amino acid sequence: CASSSLAGPPQGTQYF.